Shown below are 5 T cell receptor beta chains from a single sample sequenced in a study of T cell responses to AZD1222 COVID-19 vaccine. Some clones are missing from TCRdb's copy, which holds only in-frame ones; the method was immunoSEQ multiplex PCR. The sample has about 150,000 clones; about 90% are singletons. The sample in question was peripheral blood, obtained on day 0 of AZD1222 vaccination. The receptors come from an adult in good health.

This chain connects TRBV11-3 to TRBJ2-3, with 7 bases identical to TRBD1. Trimming at V came to 4 bases and at J to 7 bases, leaving 2 bases not matched to a gene. Per germline, CDR1 SGHNT and CDR2 YENEEA. There are 12 residues in the CDR3. The CDR3: CASSWDSNTQYF. DNA for the CDR3: TGTGCCAGCAGCTGGGACAGTAATACGCAGTATTTT.

The chain employs TRBV4-3 and TRBJ1-2; TRBD1 agrees at 8 bases. This CDR3 contains 15 residues. V lost 1 base and J lost 5; bases outside the gene matches: 6. Germline-derived CDR1 and CDR2 are LGHNA and YSLEER. CDR3 sequence (DNA): TGCGCCAGCAGCCAAGTACAGGGGGTAAAGTATGGCTACACCTTC. This sequence encodes CASSQVQGVKYGYTF.

The chain joins TRBV27 to TRBJ2-7; 8 bases line up with TRBD1. The CDR3 extends over 14 amino acids. Losses at the gene ends were 6 bases for V and 2 bases for J; bases not matched to a gene: 6. From germline, CDR1 is MNHEY and CDR2 SMNVEV (reference sequence). The CDR3 spells CASSPRQGTYEQYF. The DNA for the CDR3 is TGTGCCAGCAGCCCCCGACAGGGGACCTACGAGCAGTACTTC.

This clone appeared a few times. V usage is TRBV4-1 and J usage is TRBJ1-5; TRBD1 matches at 11 bases. V lost 1 base, J lost 2 bases, and 4 bases stayed unmatched. The CDR3 totals 17 residues. In germline, CDR1 is MGHRA, CDR2 YSYEKL. The CDR3 region has the DNA TGCGCCAGCAGCCAAGTGGGACAGGGGGTCGGCAATCAGCCCCAGCATTTT. Its protein product is CASSQVGQGVGNQPQHF.

The V gene is TRBV3-1 (or the pseudogene TRBV3-2), the J gene TRBJ1-2, with D perhaps matching TRBD1 (6 bases). The V gene lost 1 base and the J gene lost 4 bases, with 13 bases spanning the gap. Germline V gene lookup returns CDR1 LGHDT and CDR2 YNNKEL (reference sequence). This CDR3 has 15 amino acids. This CDR3 is CASSQGGGRSYGYTF. CDR3 sequence (DNA): TGTGCCAGCAGCCAAGGAGGGGGGCGTTCCTATGGCTACACCTTC.